This section outlines one TCR beta chain sequence together with its context. Its antigen is unknown. This CDR3 is also generated by other DNA sequences in the sample. PCR involved 60 Vbeta and 13 Jbeta primers. The data were produced by immunoSEQ multiplex PCR, yet TCRdb's version contains in-frame clones alone and is incomplete. The repertoire has some 120,000 clones, roughly 72% of them found once; the top ten carry more than 3.5%. The sample comes from a study of cytomegalovirus exposure and HLA in healthy donors. General study findings and limits: Later examination showed HLA-associated TCR beta chains had greater clonal expansion than equally common others. Productive status was seen about 87% or about 30% of the time for most TCR beta V segments in an earlier analysis. Across HLA loci, a later analysis found differing TCR association rates, with DRB1 most and HLA-C fewest.

Trimming shortened V by 5 bases and J by 7 bases, and 11 bases separated the two germline ends. The CDR3 covers 13 residues. The germline gives CDR1 SGHAT, CDR2 FQNNGV. This TCR came from a man in his forties or fifties in good health and CMV-seropositive. The source material was PBMCs. The chain has TRBV11-2 and TRBJ2-2; no reliable D call. In DNA form, the CDR3 reads TGTGCCAGCAGCCCTGGAACGGGCGGGGAGCTGTTTTTT. Residues: CASSPGTGGELFF.